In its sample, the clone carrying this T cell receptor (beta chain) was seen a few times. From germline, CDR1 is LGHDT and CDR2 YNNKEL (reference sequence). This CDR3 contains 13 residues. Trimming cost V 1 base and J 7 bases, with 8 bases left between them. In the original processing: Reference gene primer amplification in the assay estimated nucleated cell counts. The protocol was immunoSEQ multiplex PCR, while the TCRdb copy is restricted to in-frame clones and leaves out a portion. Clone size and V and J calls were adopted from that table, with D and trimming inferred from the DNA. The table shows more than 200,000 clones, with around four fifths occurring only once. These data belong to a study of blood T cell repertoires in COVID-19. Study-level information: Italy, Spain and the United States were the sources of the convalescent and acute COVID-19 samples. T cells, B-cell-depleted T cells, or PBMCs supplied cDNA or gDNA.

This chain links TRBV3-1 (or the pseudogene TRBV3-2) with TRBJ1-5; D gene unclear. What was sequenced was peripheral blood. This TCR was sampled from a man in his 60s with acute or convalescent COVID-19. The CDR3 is CASSQAPGQPQHF. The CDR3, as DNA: TGTGCCAGCAGCCAAGCCCCAGGCCAGCCCCAGCATTTT.